The text below deals with one T cell receptor (beta chain). The method was immunoSEQ multiplex PCR; TCRdb's version includes in-frame clones alone and lacks a portion of them. The table lists approximately 220,000 clones, around 92% of them singletons. The CDR3 length is 14 residues. Germline V gene lookup returns CDR1 MNHEY and CDR2 SMNVEV (reference sequence). V gave up 3 bases and J gave up 0 bases, with 6 bases separating them. The data originate from a study of blood T cell repertoires in COVID-19. Participants reported their clinical history, and cohort assignment relied on those reports. The sequence was obtained from a woman in her 30s with acute COVID-19. The specimen was PBMCs or T cells enriched from blood (not recorded which). The chain carries TRBV27 and TRBJ2-1; no reliable D call. CDR3 bases: TGTGCCAGCAGTTTCCCCGGCTCCTACAATGAGCAGTTCTTC. This sequence encodes CASSFPGSYNEQFF.